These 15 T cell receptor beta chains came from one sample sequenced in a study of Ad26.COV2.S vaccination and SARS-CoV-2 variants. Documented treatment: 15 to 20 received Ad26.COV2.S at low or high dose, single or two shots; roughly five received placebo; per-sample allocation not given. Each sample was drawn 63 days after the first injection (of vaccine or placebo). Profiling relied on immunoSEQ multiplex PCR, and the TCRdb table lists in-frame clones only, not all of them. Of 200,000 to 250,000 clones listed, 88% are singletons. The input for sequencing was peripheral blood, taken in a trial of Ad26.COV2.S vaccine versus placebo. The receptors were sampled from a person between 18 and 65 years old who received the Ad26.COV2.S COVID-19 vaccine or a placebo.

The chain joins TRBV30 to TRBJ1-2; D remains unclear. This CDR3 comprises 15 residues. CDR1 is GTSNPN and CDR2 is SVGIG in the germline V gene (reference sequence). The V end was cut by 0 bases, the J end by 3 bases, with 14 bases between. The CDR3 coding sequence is TGTGCCTGGAGTGTGATAACCGGGCCGTACTATGGCTACACCTTC. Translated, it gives CAWSVITGPYYGYTF.

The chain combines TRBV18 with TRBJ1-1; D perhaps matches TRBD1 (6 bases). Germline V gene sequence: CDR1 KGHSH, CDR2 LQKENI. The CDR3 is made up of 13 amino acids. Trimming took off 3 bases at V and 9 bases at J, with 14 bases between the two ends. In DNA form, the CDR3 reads TGTGCCAGCTCACCTGAACAGGGCCCGCAAGCTTTCTTT. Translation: CASSPEQGPQAFF.

CDR3 in amino acids: CASRLTPESRVNSPLHF. The CDR3 DNA is TGTGCCAGCAGGTTAACCCCTGAGTCCAGGGTTAATTCACCCCTCCACTTT. This chain uses TRBV27 with TRBJ1-6, with D perhaps TRBD1 (5 bases). There are 17 residues in the CDR3. Germline V CDR1 and CDR2: MNHEY, SMNVEV (reference sequence). V lost 6 bases, J lost 6 bases, and 21 bases lay in between.

The DNA of the CDR3 is TGTGCCAGCAGTTTAGAGGGGGCCTTCAGACAGACCCAGTACTTC. Translating gives CASSLEGAFRQTQYF. The chain recombines TRBV27 with TRBJ2-5, with TRBD1 matching over 7 bases. This CDR3 region has 15 residues. The J segment lost 6 bases and the V segment lost 2 bases, leaving 9 bases of the junction unmatched. The V gene's germline CDR1 is MNHEY and CDR2 SMNVEV (reference sequence).

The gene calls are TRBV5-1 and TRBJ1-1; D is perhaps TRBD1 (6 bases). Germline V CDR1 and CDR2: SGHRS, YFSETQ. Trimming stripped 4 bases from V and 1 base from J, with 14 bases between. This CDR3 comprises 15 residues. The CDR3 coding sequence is TGCGCCAGCAGCCAAAGACAGGACACGAACACTGAAGCTTTCTTT. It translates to CASSQRQDTNTEAFF.

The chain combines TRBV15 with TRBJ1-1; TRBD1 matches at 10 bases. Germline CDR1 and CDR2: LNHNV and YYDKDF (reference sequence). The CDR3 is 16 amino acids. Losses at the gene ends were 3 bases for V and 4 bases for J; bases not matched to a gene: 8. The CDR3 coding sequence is TGTGCCACCAGCAGGCCACGACAGGGGGCGAGCACTGAAGCTTTCTTT. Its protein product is CATSRPRQGASTEAFF.

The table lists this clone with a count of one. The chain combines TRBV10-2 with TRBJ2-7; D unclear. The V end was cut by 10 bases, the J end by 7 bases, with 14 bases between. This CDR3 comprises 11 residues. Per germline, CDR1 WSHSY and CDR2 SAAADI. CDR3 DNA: TGCGCCATATCATGGGCGTCGGAGCAGTACTTC. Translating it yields CAISWASEQYF.

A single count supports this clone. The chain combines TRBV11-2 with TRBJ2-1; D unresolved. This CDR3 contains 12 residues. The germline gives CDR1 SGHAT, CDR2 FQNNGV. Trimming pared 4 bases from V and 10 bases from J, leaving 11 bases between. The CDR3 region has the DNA TGTGCCAGCAGCTACGGATCCAGGGAGCAGTTCTTC. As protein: CASSYGSREQFF.

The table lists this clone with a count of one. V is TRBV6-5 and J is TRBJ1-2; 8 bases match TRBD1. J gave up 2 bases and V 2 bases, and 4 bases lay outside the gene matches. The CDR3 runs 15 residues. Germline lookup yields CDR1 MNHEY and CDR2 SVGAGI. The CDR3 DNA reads TGTGCCAGCAGTTACGGCCAGGGGGCAAACTATGGCTACACCTTC. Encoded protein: CASSYGQGANYGYTF.

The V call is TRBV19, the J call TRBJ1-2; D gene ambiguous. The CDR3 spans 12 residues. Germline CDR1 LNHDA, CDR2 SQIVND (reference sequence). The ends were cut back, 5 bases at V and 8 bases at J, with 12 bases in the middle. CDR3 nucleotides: TGTGCCAGTAGTCTCAGAGCTAGGGGCTACACCTTC. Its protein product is CASSLRARGYTF.

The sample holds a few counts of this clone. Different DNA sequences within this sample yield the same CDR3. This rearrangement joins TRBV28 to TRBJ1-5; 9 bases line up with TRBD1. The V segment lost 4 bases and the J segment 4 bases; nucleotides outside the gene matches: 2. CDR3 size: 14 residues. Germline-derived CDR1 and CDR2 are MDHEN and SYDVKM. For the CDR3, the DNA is TGTGCCAGCAGTTCCGGGACAGGGAATCAGCCCCAGCATTTT. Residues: CASSSGTGNQPQHF.

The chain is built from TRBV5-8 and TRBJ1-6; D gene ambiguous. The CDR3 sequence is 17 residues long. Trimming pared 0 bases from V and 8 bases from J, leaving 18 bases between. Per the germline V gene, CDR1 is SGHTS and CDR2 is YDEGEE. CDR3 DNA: TGTGCCAGCAGCTTGGCCCCATATGGGGTAAGGGATTCACCCCTCCACTTT. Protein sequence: CASSLAPYGVRDSPLHF. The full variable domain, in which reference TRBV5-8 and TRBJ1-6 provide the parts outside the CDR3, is EAGVTQSPTHLIKTRGQQATLRCSPISGHTSVYWYQQALGLGLQFLLWYDEGEERNRGNFPPRFSGRQFPNYSSELNVNALELEDSALYLCASSLAPYGVRDSPLHFGNGTRLTVT.

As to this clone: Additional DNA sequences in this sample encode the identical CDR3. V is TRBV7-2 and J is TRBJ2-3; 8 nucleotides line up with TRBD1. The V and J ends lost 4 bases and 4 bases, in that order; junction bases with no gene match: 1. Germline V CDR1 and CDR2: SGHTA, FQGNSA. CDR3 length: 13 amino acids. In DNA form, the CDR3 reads TGTGCCAGCAGCTCACAGGGGGCAGATACGCAGTATTTT. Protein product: CASSSQGADTQYF.

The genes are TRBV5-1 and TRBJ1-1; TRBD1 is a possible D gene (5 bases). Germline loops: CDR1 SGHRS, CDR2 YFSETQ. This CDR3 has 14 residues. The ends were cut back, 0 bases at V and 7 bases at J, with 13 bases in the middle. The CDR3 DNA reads TGCGCCAGCAGCTTGGCCGTTAGGGGATATGAAGCTTTCTTT. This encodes CASSLAVRGYEAFF.

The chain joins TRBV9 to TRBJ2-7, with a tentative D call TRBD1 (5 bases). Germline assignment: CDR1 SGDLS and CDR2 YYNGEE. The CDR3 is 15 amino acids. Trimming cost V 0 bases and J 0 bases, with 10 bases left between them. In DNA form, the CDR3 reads TGTGCCAGCAGCGTAGGTATCGACAGCTCCTACGAGCAGTACTTC. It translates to CASSVGIDSSYEQYF.